The TCR beta chain under discussion was sequenced for a study of cytomegalovirus exposure and HLA in healthy donors. The germline gives CDR1 MNHEY, CDR2 SMNVEV (reference sequence). Trimming cost V 2 bases and J 0 bases, with 14 bases left between them. The CDR3 totals 18 residues. The PCR employed 60 Vbeta primers together with 13 Jbeta primers. Data came from immunoSEQ multiplex PCR; TCRdb stores just in-frame clones and leaves some out. Seen here are 85,000 to 100,000 clones, under 80% observed once, and the top ten hold 7.1%. The sequencing input was PBMCs. The rearrangement uses TRBV27 and TRBJ2-6; D is unclear. The TCR originated in a man aged 35 to 55 in good health and CMV-seropositive. CDR3 DNA: TGTGCCAGCAGTTTAGGCCCGTCTCCCCTCTCTGGGGCCAACGTCCTGACTTTC. Residues: CASSLGPSPLSGANVLTF. The complete variable domain, with remaining parts taken from reference TRBV27 and TRBJ2-6, reads EAQVTQNPRYLITVTGKKLTVTCSQNMNHEYMSWYRQDPGLGLRQIYYSMNVEVTDKGDVPEGYKVSRKEKRNFPLILESPSPNQTSLYFCASSLGPSPLSGANVLTFGAGSRLTVL.